The entry that follows covers one T cell receptor (beta chain) sequence. Clones were sequenced by immunoSEQ multiplex PCR, and TCRdb holds only the in-frame ones, with some missing. The table has roughly 45,000 clones, approximately 95% seen once. Germline CDR1 and CDR2: WNHNN and SYGVQD (reference sequence). The CDR3 has 15 amino acids. V was clipped by 8 bases and J by 4 bases, with 21 bases between them. This entry is derived from a study of T cell changes during pregnancy in multiple sclerosis. The source was CD8+ T cells from peripheral blood mononuclear cells, collected in the first trimester of pregnancy. This TCR came from a female donor with multiple sclerosis, enrolled in a pregnancy study. The V and J genes are TRBV10-1 and TRBJ2-7; TRBD1 might be the D (6 bases). The CDR3 here is CASGRGTPPLYEQYF. Written as DNA, the CDR3 is TGCGCCAGCGGTCGAGGGACACCTCCCCTTTACGAGCAGTACTTC.